The 20 T cell receptor beta chains in this list originate from one sample, sequenced in a study of blood T cell repertoires in COVID-19. This table comes from immunoSEQ multiplex PCR, and its TCRdb copy is limited to in-frame clones, with some not included. Of about 55,000 clones in the sample, about 80% are singletons; the top ten hold 11% to 15%. Sequencing was performed on peripheral blood. These receptors originate from a human donor in a cohort sampled during active COVID-19.

This chain links TRBV19 with TRBJ2-3; TRBD2 agrees at 7 bases. The CDR3 spans 16 residues. Unmatched junction bases numbered 13, after V lost 5 bases and J lost 5 bases. CDR1 and CDR2 from the germline V gene are LNHDA and SQIVND (reference sequence). The CDR3 DNA follows: TGTGCCAGTAGTCTTCAAATGGGGGGGACGGGAGATACGCAGTATTTT. Translation gives CASSLQMGGTGDTQYF.

This clone appeared once. The chain is built from TRBV11-3 and TRBJ2-7, with 10 bases matching TRBD2. CDR3 length equals 13 residues. The V segment lost 5 bases and the J segment 5 bases; nucleotides outside the gene matches: 3. Germline V gene sequence: CDR1 SGHNT, CDR2 YENEEA. Here the CDR3 DNA reads TGTGCCAGCAGCCAGGGACTAGCGAACGAGCAGTACTTC. Its translation: CASSQGLANEQYF. The full variable domain, in which reference TRBV11-3 and TRBJ2-7 provide the parts outside the CDR3, is EAGVVQSPRYKIIEKKQPVAFWCNPISGHNTLYWYLQNLGQGPELLIRYENEEAVDDSQLPKDRFSAERLKGVDSTLKIQPAELGDSAVYLCASSQGLANEQYFGPGTRLTVT.

V gene TRBV9 combines with J gene TRBJ2-2; 8 bases match TRBD1. The trim removed 1 base at V and 6 bases at J, leaving 2 bases unmatched. Germline V gives CDR1 SGDLS, CDR2 YYNGEE. The CDR3 covers 14 residues. This CDR3 reads CASSVQGAAGELFF. CDR3 DNA: TGTGCCAGCAGCGTACAGGGGGCGGCCGGGGAGCTGTTTTTT.

The rearrangement links TRBV28 to TRBJ1-5; the D gene is possibly TRBD1 (6 bases). Germline V gene data show CDR1 as MDHEN and CDR2 as SYDVKM. V gave up 7 bases and J gave up 2 bases, with 18 bases separating them. This CDR3 has 16 residues. In DNA, the CDR3 is TGTGCCAGCATTCCTTCGGGGGGGGCGGGCAATCAGCCCCAGCATTTT. This translates into CASIPSGGAGNQPQHF.

The chain links TRBV9 to TRBJ1-4; 7 positions match TRBD1. The CDR3 loop spans 15 amino acids. J was trimmed by 7 bases and V by 3 bases; bases with no gene match: 9. CDR1 and CDR2 (germline): SGDLS, YYNGEE. The CDR3 nucleotides are TGTGCCAGCAGCGCATCGGGACAGATGAGTGAAAAACTGTTTTTT. Translated: CASSASGQMSEKLFF.

The chain links TRBV5-1 to TRBJ2-4; 8 positions agree with TRBD1. CDR1 and CDR2 (germline): SGHRS, YFSETQ. J lost 10 bases, V lost 2 bases, and 8 bases had no gene match. This CDR3 comprises 14 residues. The CDR3 reads CASSFQGQGGIQYF. The CDR3 DNA reads as TGCGCCAGCAGCTTCCAAGGACAGGGTGGTATTCAGTACTTC.

This clone has a handful of counts. The chain recombines TRBV4-2 with TRBJ2-3; TRBD1 might be the D (6 bases). CDR1 LGHNA and CDR2 YNFKEQ come from the germline V gene. V was cut by 1 base and J by 6 bases, with 11 bases left in between. The CDR3 runs 14 residues. The CDR3 DNA is TGTGCCAGCAGCCAAGGAACACAGGGCGATACGCAGTATTTT. Translating it yields CASSQGTQGDTQYF.

The chain is built from TRBV19 and TRBJ2-7; TRBD2 aligns across 8 bases. CDR1 LNHDA and CDR2 SQIVND come from the germline V gene (reference sequence). CDR3 length: 15 residues. V lost 6 bases and J lost 0; bases outside the gene matches: 7. CDR3: CASRLTLAGSYEQYF. CDR3 DNA: TGTGCCAGTAGACTAACCCTAGCGGGCTCCTACGAGCAGTACTTC.

This clone was recorded once. V is TRBV4-1 and J is TRBJ2-5; 7 nucleotides match TRBD2. V lost 1 base to trimming and J lost 5 bases; unmatched junction nucleotides: 10. The CDR3 has 16 amino acids. Germline V CDR1 and CDR2: MGHRA, YSYEKL. The CDR3 protein is CASSQARGGEEETQYF. The CDR3 DNA reads TGCGCCAGCAGCCAAGCAAGGGGAGGGGAAGAGGAGACCCAGTACTTC.

J is TRBJ1-1 and V is TRBV5-1; 7 nucleotides match TRBD1. Trimming took 4 bases from V and 1 from J; bases not matched to a gene: 4. The length of the CDR3 is 14 residues. Germline CDR1 and CDR2: SGHRS and YFSETQ. Here the CDR3 DNA reads TGCGCCAGCAGCAATCAGGGGGGGAACACTGAAGCTTTCTTT. As protein: CASSNQGGNTEAFF.

Regarding this clone: The same CDR3 also results from other DNA sequences found in this sample. The chain employs TRBV28 and TRBJ1-3, with D unclear. The CDR3 covers 14 residues. Per germline, CDR1 MDHEN and CDR2 SYDVKM. Trimming stripped 3 bases from V and 2 bases from J, with 8 bases between. In DNA, the CDR3 is TGTGCCAGCAGTTTGTCGAGAGCTGGAAACACCATATATTTT. Protein product: CASSLSRAGNTIYF.

This chain joins TRBV5-5 and TRBJ1-6; no firm D call. The V and J ends lost 2 bases and 6 bases respectively, with 12 bases between them. The CDR3 covers 15 residues. Germline V CDR1 and CDR2: SGHKS, YYEKEE (reference sequence). CDR3 loop: CASSFREVFNSPLHF. The CDR3 DNA sequence: TGTGCCAGCAGCTTTCGGGAGGTTTTTAATTCACCCCTCCACTTT.

The chain uses TRBV19 and TRBJ1-1, with a weak D call TRBD1 (5 bases). The CDR3 is made up of 15 amino acids. Between the trimmed V and J ends, which lost 7 bases and 0 bases, there was a span of 15 bases. Germline lookup yields CDR1 LNHDA and CDR2 SQIVND (reference sequence). As DNA, the CDR3 is TGTGCCAGTAAGGACACAACCGGACTGAACACTGAAGCTTTCTTT. Translating gives CASKDTTGLNTEAFF.

DNA of the CDR3: TGTGCCAGTAGTTCAGGCGACAGGGAGCATGGCTACACCTTC. This translates into CASSSGDREHGYTF. The chain has TRBV19 and TRBJ1-2; 7 nucleotides agree with TRBD1. Trimming took 5 bases from V and 6 from J; bases not matched to a gene: 9. The CDR3 is 14 amino acids. Germline assignment: CDR1 LNHDA and CDR2 SQIVND (reference sequence).

J is TRBJ1-6 and V is TRBV2; D is perhaps TRBD1 (6 bases). CDR1 and CDR2 from the germline V gene are SNHLY and FYNNEI. The CDR3 spans 15 residues. Trimming removed 7 bases from V and 7 bases from J, with 17 bases in between. Written as DNA, the CDR3 is TGTGCCAGCATCTGGGGCCCAGGGGCAAATTCACCCCTCCACTTT. It specifies CASIWGPGANSPLHF.

This chain connects TRBV27 to TRBJ2-5; D gene uncertain. Looked up from germline, CDR1 is MNHEY and CDR2 is SMNVEV (reference sequence). The CDR3 loop spans 14 amino acids. V was shortened by 1 base and J by 5 bases, with 11 bases between the two germline ends. The CDR3 DNA reads TGTGCCAGCAGTTTATTATCGGGTGGGGAGACCCAGTACTTC. It specifies CASSLLSGGETQYF.

This chain links TRBV11-2 with TRBJ1-1; D is possibly TRBD1 (5 bases). Per germline, CDR1 SGHAT and CDR2 FQNNGV. This CDR3 contains 12 residues. With 5 bases removed from V and 10 bases from J, the gap between germline ends came to 14 bases. The CDR3 sequence: CASSPGRGGAFF. The CDR3 bases are TGTGCCAGCAGCCCGGGCCGGGGGGGAGCTTTCTTT.

The chain combines TRBV18 with TRBJ2-3; D unresolved. CDR1 is KGHSH and CDR2 is LQKENI in the germline V gene. This CDR3 comprises 14 residues. The ends were cut back, 3 bases at V and 3 bases at J, with 10 bases in the middle. This chain's CDR3 is CASSPESETDTQYF. The DNA of the CDR3 is TGTGCCAGCTCACCCGAGAGCGAGACAGATACGCAGTATTTT.

This sequence joins TRBV7-8 and TRBJ2-7; TRBD1 aligns across 7 bases. Germline V gives CDR1 SGHVS, CDR2 FQNEAQ. The CDR3 totals 15 residues. Trimming took 2 bases from V and 6 from J; bases not matched to a gene: 10. In DNA form, the CDR3 reads TGTGCCAGCAGCTTACGGGCCAGGGGGTTGGCCGAGCAGTACTTC. Its protein is CASSLRARGLAEQYF.

This clone appeared a single time. V is TRBV7-6 and J is TRBJ2-7; D might be TRBD2 (6 bases). V was clipped by 0 bases and J by 7 bases, with 16 bases between them. This CDR3 has 15 amino acids. Germline CDR1 is SGHVS and CDR2 is FNYEAQ. The CDR3: CASSLAASVPSEQYF. The CDR3 DNA reads as TGTGCCAGCAGCTTAGCGGCTAGCGTCCCTTCGGAGCAGTACTTC.